This T cell receptor beta chain was documented in a study of CD8 T cells in Susac syndrome. Across the study: When blood was drawn, the patients with Susac syndrome were therapy-naive, on corticosteroids, or on intravenous immunoglobulin alone.

Reverse transcription of roughly 0.5 to 1 ug RNA was performed with random hexamers. MiXCR was run by TCRdb on the immunoSEQ multiplex PCR reads, yielding one entry per CDR3 protein. Of under 200,000 distinct CDR3 sequences in the sample, around nine tenths are singletons; the top ten hold 0.085% to 0.09%. The CDR3 has 15 residues. After removal of 5 bases from V and 1 base from J, the junction contained 6 bases not matched to a gene. The specimen was CD4+ T cells from PBMCs. The chain carries TRBV12-3 or TRBV12-4 and TRBJ1-1; TRBD1 matches 8 bases. This TCR was sampled from a human donor with Susac syndrome. CDR3 nucleotides: TGTGCCAGCAGTCGCACCGGGACAGGGAACACTGAAGCTTTCTTT. Its translation: CASSRTGTGNTEAFF.